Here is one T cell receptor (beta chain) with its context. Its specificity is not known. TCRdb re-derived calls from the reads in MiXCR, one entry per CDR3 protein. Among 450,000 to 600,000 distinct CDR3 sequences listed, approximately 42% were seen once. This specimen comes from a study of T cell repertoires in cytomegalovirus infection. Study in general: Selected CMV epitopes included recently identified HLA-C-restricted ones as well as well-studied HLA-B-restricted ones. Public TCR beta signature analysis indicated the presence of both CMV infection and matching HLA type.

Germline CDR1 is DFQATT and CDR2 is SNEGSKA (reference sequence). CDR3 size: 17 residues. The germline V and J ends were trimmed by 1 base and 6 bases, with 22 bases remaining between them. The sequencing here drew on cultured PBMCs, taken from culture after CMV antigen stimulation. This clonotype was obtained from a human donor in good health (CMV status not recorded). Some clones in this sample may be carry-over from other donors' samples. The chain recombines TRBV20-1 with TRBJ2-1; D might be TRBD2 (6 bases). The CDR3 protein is CSARVWGAGRLINEQFF. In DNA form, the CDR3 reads TGCAGTGCTAGAGTTTGGGGAGCAGGGAGGTTAATCAATGAGCAGTTCTTC.